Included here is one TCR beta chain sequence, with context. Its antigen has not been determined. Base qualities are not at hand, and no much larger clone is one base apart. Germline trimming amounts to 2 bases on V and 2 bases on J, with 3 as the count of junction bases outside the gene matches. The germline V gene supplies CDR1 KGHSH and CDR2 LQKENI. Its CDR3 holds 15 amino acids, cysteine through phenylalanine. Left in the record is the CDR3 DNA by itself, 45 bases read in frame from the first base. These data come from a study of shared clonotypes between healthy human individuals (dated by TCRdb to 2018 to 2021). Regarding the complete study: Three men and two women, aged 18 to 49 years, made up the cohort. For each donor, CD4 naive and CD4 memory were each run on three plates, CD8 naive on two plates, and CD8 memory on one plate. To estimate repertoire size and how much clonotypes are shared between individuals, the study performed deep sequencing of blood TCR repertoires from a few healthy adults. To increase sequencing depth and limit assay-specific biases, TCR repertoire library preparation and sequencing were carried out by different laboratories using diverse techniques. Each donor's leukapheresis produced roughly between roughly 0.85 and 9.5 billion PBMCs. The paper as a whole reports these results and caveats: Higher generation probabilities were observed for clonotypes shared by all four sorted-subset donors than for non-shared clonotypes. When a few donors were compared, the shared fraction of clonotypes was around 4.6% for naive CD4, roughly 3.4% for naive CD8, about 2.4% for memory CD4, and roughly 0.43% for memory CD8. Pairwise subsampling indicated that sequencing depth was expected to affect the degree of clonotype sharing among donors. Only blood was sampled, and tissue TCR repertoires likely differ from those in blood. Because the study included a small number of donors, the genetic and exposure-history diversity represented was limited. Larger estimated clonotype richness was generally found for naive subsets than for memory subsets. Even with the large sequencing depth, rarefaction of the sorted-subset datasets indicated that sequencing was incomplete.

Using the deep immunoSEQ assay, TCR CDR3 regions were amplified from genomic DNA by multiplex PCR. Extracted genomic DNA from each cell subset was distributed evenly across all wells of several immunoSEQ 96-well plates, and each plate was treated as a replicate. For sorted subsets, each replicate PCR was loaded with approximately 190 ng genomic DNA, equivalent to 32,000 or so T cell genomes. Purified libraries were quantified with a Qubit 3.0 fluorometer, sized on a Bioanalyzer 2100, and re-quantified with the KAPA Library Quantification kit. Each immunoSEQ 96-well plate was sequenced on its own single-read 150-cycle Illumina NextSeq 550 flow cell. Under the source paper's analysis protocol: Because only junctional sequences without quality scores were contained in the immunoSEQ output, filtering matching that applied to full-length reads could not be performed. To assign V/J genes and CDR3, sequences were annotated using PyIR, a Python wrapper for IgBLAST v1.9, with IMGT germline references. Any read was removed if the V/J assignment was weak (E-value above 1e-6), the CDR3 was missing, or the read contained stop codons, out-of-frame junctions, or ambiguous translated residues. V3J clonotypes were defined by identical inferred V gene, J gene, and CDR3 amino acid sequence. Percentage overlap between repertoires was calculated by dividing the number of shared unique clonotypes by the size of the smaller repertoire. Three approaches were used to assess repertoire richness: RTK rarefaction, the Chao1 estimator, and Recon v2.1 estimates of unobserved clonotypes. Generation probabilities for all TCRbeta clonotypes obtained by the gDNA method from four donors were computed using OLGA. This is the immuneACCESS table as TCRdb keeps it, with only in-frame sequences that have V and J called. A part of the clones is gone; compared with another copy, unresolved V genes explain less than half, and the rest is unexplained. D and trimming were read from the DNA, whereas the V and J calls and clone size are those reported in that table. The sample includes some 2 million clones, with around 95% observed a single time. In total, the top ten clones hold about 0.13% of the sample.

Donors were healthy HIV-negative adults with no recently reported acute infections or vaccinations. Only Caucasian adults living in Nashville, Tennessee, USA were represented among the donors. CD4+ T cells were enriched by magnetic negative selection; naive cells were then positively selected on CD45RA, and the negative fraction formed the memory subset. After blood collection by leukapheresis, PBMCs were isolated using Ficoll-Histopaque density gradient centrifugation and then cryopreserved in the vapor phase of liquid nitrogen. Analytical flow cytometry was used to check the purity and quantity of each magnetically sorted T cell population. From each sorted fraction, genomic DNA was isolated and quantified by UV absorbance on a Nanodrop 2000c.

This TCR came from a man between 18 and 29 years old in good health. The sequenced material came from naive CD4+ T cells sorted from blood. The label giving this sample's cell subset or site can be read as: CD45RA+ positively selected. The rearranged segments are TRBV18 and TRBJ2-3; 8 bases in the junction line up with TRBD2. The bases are TGTGCCAGCTCACCAATCGGGGGGGACACAGATACGCAGTATTTT. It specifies CASSPIGGDTDTQYF.